This T cell receptor beta chain emerged from a study of blood T cell repertoires in COVID-19. Study context: PBMCs, B-cell-depleted T cells, or T cells provided the cDNA or gDNA that made up the material.

Sequencing used immunoSEQ multiplex PCR; TCRdb keeps in-frame clones, though not all of them. The sample records about 340,000 clones, about nine tenths being singletons. Trimming shortened V by 5 bases and J by 6 bases, and 23 bases separated the two germline ends. Germline V gives CDR1 SGHAT, CDR2 FQNNGV. The CDR3 has 16 amino acids. Enrolment of Seattle patients took place during active infection, and they were followed longitudinally. V is TRBV11-2 and J is TRBJ2-7, with D maybe TRBD2 (6 bases). Sequencing was performed on peripheral blood. The sequence was obtained from a woman aged 70-85 years with COVID-19, enrolled during active disease. CDR3 sequence reads: CASSAYTPGGWGEQYF. The CDR3 DNA reads as TGTGCCAGCAGCGCTTACACCCCCGGGGGTTGGGGCGAGCAGTACTTC. Based on the CDR3 plus reference TRBV11-2 and TRBJ2-7, the full variable domain is EAGVAQSPRYKIIEKRQSVAFWCNPISGHATLYWYQQILGQGPKLLIQFQNNGVVDDSQLPKDRFSAERLKGVDSTLKIQPAKLEDSAVYLCASSAYTPGGWGEQYFGPGTRLTVT.